This TCR beta chain was profiled in a study of regulatory T cells in long-lasting Graves disease. Overall study findings and caveats: The study found TRBV28, TRBJ1-2 and TRBJ2-5 favored in persistent disease.

In building TCR beta libraries, iRepertoire HTBI primers were used together with Arm-PCR of CDR3 regions. One entry per CDR3 protein results from TCRdb running MiXCR on the multiplex PCR reads. The profile shows roughly 380,000 distinct CDR3 sequences, over 15% of them singletons. Time point defined: newly diagnosed GD, antithyroid drugs for less than 3 months. Generation of the TCR library employed RNA extracted from PBMCs. Patients were from an endocrinology department in Xi'an, China. Germline CDR1 reads DFQATT; CDR2 reads SNEGSKA (reference sequence). V lost 1 base to trimming and J lost 3 bases; unmatched junction nucleotides: 2. This CDR3 is built from 15 residues. This clonotype was seen at least ten times. Its antigen remains unidentified. The sample was also linked to a second study, of T cells in Graves' hyperthyroidism and ophthalmopathy. According to that study: Most thyroid clonotypes with frequency above 0.001 were detected in blood.

The rearrangement uses TRBV20-1 and TRBJ2-2; the match to TRBD2 covers 10 bases. The source was peripheral blood mononuclear cells (PBMCs), collected at new diagnosis, from a patient treated with antithyroid drugs. This sequence was found in a middle-aged man with Graves disease. CDR3 bases: TGCAGTGCTAGAGCGAGCGGGGGGGACACCGGGGAGCTGTTTTTT. It specifies CSARASGGDTGELFF.